The clone carrying this TCR beta chain was seen ten or more times. This CDR3 has 14 residues. V lost 0 bases, J lost 6 bases, and 7 bases stayed unmatched. Germline CDR1 reads DFQATT; CDR2 reads SNEGSKA (reference sequence). This record comes from a study of T cells after yellow fever vaccination. TCRdb independently ran MiXCR on the 5' RACE reads; one entry per CDR3 protein. The sample consists of a few hundred thousand distinct CDR3 sequences, around 6.5% of them appearing once. The sequence was obtained from a man aged 25-45 years who received the YFV17D yellow fever vaccine. Sequences were derived from PBMCs, sampled 5 days after the yellow fever booster vaccination. V gene TRBV20-1 combines with J gene TRBJ2-7; 8 bases map to TRBD2. CDR3 coding DNA: TGCAGTGCTAGAGAGGGACTAGTAACTGGCGAGCAGTACTTC. Translating it yields CSAREGLVTGEQYF.